This TCR beta chain derives from a study of tumor-infiltrating lymphocytes in primary liver carcinoma. Study at large: Productive TCRbeta read counts per sample ran from roughly 3.7 to 6.8 million and were similar across tissue types.

With a constant-region primer, TCR beta cDNA was made from about 0.5 ug of total RNA. Construction of TCR beta libraries relied on three successive nested multiplex PCR rounds employing slightly modified ARM-PCR. A C-beta reverse primer and TRBV1-TRBV30 forward primers served in each of the first two PCR rounds, at approximately 10 cycles apiece. MiXCR, applied by TCRdb to the multiplex PCR reads, yields one record per CDR3 protein. This repertoire shows more than 30,000 distinct CDR3 sequences, around 75% found once; its top ten account for approximately 37%. The ends were cut back, 2 bases at V and 9 bases at J, with 13 bases in the middle. The CDR3 is 13 amino acids. Germline V gene data show CDR1 as MNHNY and CDR2 as SVGAGI (reference sequence). To note about this clonotype: A much larger clonotype is one base distant, so this may be a read error.

The study co-extracted DNA and RNA from 20-30 mg of unsorted bulk tissue. All patients had surgically resected primary liver carcinoma. This clonotype originated in a man between 40 and 49 years old with primary liver carcinoma and hepatitis B virus infection. The chain is built from TRBV6-6 and TRBJ2-5; no clear D. The sequencing sample was made of tumor-adjacent normal liver tissue. The CDR3 DNA follows: TGTGCCAGCAGTTACGAGGTCCAAAAGGCCCAGTACTTC. It is translated as CASSYEVQKAQYF.